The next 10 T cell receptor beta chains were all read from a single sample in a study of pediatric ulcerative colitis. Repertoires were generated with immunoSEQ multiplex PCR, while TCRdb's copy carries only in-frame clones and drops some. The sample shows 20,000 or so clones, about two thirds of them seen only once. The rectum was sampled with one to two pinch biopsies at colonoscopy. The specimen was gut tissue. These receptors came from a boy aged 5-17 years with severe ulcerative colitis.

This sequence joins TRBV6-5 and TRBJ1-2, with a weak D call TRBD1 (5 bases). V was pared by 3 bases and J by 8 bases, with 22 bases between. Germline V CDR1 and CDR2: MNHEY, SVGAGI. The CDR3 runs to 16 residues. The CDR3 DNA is TGTGCCAGCAGTTATTCCGTAAACCTGGACAATTCCGGCTACACCTTC. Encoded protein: CASSYSVNLDNSGYTF.

CDR3 amino acids: CATSPGRSISGNTIYF. CDR3 in DNA: TGTGCCACCAGCCCGGGACGGAGTATCTCTGGAAACACCATATATTTT. The chain employs TRBV15 and TRBJ1-3; D may be TRBD1 (5 bases). CDR1 and CDR2 from the germline V gene are LNHNV and YYDKDF (reference sequence). This CDR3 is built from 16 residues. Trimming cost V 5 bases and J 0 bases, with 14 bases left between them.

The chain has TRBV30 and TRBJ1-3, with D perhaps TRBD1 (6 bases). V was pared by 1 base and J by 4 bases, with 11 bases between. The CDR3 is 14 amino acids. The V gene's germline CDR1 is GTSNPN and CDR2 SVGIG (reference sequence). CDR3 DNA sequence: TGTGCCTGGAGTGCTTCGACAGGAGGAAACACCATATATTTT. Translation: CAWSASTGGNTIYF.

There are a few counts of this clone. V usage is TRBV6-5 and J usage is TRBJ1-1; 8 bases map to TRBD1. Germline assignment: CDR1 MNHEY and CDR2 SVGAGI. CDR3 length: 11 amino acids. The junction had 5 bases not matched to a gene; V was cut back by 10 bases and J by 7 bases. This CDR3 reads CAIDRGLEAFF. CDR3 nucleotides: TGTGCCATCGACAGGGGCCTTGAAGCTTTCTTT.

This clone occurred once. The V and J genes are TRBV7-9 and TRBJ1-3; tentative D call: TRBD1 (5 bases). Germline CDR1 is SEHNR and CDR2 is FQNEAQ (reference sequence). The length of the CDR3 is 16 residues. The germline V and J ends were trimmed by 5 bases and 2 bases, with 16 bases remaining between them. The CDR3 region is CASSPRVEGPGNTIYF. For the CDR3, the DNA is TGTGCCAGCAGCCCCCGCGTTGAGGGGCCTGGAAACACCATATATTTT.

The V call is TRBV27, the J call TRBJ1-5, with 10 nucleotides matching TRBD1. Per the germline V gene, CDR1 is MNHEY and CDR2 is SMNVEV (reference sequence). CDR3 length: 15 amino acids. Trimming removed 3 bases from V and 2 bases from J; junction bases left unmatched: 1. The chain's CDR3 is CASSLTGGGNQPQHF. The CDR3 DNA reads TGTGCCAGCAGTTTGACAGGGGGCGGCAATCAGCCCCAGCATTTT.

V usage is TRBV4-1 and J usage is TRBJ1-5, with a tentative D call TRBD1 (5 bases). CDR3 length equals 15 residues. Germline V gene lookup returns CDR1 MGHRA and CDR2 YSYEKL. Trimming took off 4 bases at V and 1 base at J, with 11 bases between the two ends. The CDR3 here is CASSRGPISNQPQHF. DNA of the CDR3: TGCGCCAGCAGCCGGGGACCCATCAGCAATCAGCCCCAGCATTTT.

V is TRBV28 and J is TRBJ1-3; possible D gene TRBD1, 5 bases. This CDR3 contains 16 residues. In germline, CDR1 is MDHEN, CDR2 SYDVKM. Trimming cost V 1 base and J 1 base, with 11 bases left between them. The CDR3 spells CASSLLQGRSGNTIYF. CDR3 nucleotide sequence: TGTGCCAGCAGTTTATTGCAGGGACGATCTGGAAACACCATATATTTT.

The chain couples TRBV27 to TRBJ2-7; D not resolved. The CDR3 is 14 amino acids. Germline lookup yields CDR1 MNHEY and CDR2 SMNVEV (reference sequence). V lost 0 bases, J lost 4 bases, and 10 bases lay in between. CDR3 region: CASSLSGLFYEQYF. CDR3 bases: TGTGCCAGCAGTTTATCGGGCCTATTTTACGAGCAGTACTTC.

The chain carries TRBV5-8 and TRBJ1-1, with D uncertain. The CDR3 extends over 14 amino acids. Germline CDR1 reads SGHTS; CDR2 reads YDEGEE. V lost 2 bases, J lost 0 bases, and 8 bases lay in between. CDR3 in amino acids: CASSFNVMNTEAFF. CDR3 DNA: TGTGCCAGCAGCTTTAACGTCATGAACACTGAAGCTTTCTTT.